This TCR beta chain was sequenced in a study of blood T cell repertoires in COVID-19. Study-wide background: Samples came from the United States, Italy and Spain, spanning acute and convalescent COVID-19.

Germline assignment: CDR1 MDHEN and CDR2 SYDVKM. V shed 1 base and J shed 2 bases, with 9 bases lying between them. The length of the CDR3 is 16 residues. Only in-frame clones appear in the TCRdb table, and some are missing; sequencing was by immunoSEQ multiplex PCR. The repertoire consists of about 500,000 clones, with around 90% occurring once and the leading ten covering roughly 8%. The sample was peripheral blood. The clonotype originates from a woman aged 50 to 60 with COVID-19, enrolled during active disease. The chain couples TRBV28 to TRBJ2-6, with D tentatively TRBD1 (6 bases). CDR3 amino acids: CASSLFRGTGANVLTF. The DNA of the CDR3 is TGTGCCAGCAGTTTATTCAGGGGTACTGGGGCCAACGTCCTGACTTTC. Full variable domain (missing parts from reference TRBV28 and TRBJ2-6): DVKVTQSSRYLVKRTGEKVFLECVQDMDHENMFWYRQDPGLGLRLIYFSYDVKMKEKGDIPEGYSVSREKKERFSLILESASTNQTSMYLCASSLFRGTGANVLTFGAGSRLTVL.